These 4 T cell receptor beta chains were sequenced from one sample in a study of blood T cell repertoires in COVID-19. Assay: immunoSEQ multiplex PCR; the TCRdb copy retains only in-frame clones and omits some. Of a few hundred thousand clones in the sample, more than 85% were seen once. The sequenced sample consisted of PBMCs or T cells enriched from blood (not recorded which). The receptors derive from a woman aged 25 to 45 who had recovered from COVID-19.

The chain recombines TRBV28 with TRBJ2-3; TRBD2 matches at 9 bases. The junction had 5 bases not matched to a gene; V was cut back by 6 bases and J by 4 bases. The CDR3 contains 14 residues. Germline V gene data show CDR1 as MDHEN and CDR2 as SYDVKM. DNA of the CDR3: TGTGCCAGCAGGATTAGCGGGAGTGCAGATACGCAGTATTTT. This codes for CASRISGSADTQYF.

In its sample, this clone was seen once. The V call is TRBV6-5, the J call TRBJ1-1, with 7 bases aligning to TRBD1. J was trimmed by 0 bases and V by 0 bases; bases with no gene match: 1. This CDR3 region has 15 residues. The germline gives CDR1 MNHEY, CDR2 SVGAGI. The CDR3 is CASSYSTGMNTEAFF. The DNA for the CDR3 is TGTGCCAGCAGTTACTCGACAGGGATGAACACTGAAGCTTTCTTT.

V is TRBV27 and J is TRBJ1-1; D is uncertain. This CDR3 spans 16 amino acids. Germline V gene data show CDR1 as MNHEY and CDR2 as SMNVEV (reference sequence). The germline V and J ends were trimmed by 3 bases and 7 bases, with 21 bases remaining between them. The CDR3 is CASSLIFGRTTYEAFF. The CDR3 DNA is TGTGCCAGCAGTTTGATTTTCGGGAGAACGACCTATGAAGCTTTCTTT.

This sequence joins TRBV27 and TRBJ1-1; 7 bases fit TRBD1. The CDR3 sequence is 14 residues long. With V trimmed by 5 bases and J by 1 base, 4 bases remained unmatched. CDR1 MNHEY and CDR2 SMNVEV come from the germline V gene (reference sequence). The CDR3 protein is CASSPWDRNTEAFF. The CDR3 bases are TGTGCCAGCAGTCCGTGGGACAGGAACACTGAAGCTTTCTTT.